Described below is a single TCR beta chain sequence and its context. The repertoire was sequenced with immunoSEQ multiplex PCR; TCRdb's copy has only in-frame clones and lacks some. Of 180,000 or so clones listed, approximately 86% were seen once; the top ten hold 2.5% to 3.5%. CDR3 length equals 18 residues. The junction had 11 bases not matched to a gene; V was cut back by 0 bases and J by 2 bases. CDR1 is LGHDT and CDR2 is YNNKEL in the germline V gene (reference sequence). The data originate from a study of blood T cell repertoires in COVID-19. The rearrangement joins TRBV3-1 (or the pseudogene TRBV3-2) to TRBJ2-5, with 8 bases fitting TRBD2. Sequencing was carried out using peripheral blood. The source is a woman in her thirties with active or convalescent COVID-19. The CDR3 DNA follows: TGTGCCAGCAGCCAAGAGTCCAGCGGCGGGGGGCAACAAGAGACCCAGTACTTC. It yields the protein CASSQESSGGGQQETQYF.